The following is a T cell receptor beta chain sequence with its context. No antigen is known for it. Trimming at V came to 4 bases and at J to 6 bases, leaving 8 bases not matched to a gene. The length of the CDR3 is 16 residues. Germline V gene data show CDR1 as SGHVS and CDR2 as FNYEAQ. The entry originates in a study of T cells in Graves' hyperthyroidism and ophthalmopathy. Clinical symptoms, serum thyroxine, TRAb, thyroid ultrasound and orbital computed tomography informed diagnoses. Amplified regions were TCR beta CDR3 sequences from RNA transcripts. The HTBI set primed first-round TCR CDR3 RT-PCR. TCRdb re-called the multiplex PCR reads with MiXCR, one entry per CDR3 protein. The table includes fewer than 650,000 distinct CDR3 sequences, around 43% detected once. General study results and limits: Researchers found most expanded thyroid clonotypes above 0.001 in blood as well. Ophthalmopathy, as predicted by the model, came a median 6.5 months after the prediction.

The sequence derives from an adult woman with Graves' disease, either hyperthyroidism or ophthalmopathy (not recorded which). V usage is TRBV7-6 and J usage is TRBJ1-5; 11 bases are shared with TRBD1. The source material was peripheral blood or thyroid tissue (not recorded which). CDR3 amino acids: CASSSPGQGVRQPQHF. The CDR3 DNA sequence: TGTGCCAGCAGCTCCCCGGGACAGGGGGTTCGTCAGCCCCAGCATTTT.